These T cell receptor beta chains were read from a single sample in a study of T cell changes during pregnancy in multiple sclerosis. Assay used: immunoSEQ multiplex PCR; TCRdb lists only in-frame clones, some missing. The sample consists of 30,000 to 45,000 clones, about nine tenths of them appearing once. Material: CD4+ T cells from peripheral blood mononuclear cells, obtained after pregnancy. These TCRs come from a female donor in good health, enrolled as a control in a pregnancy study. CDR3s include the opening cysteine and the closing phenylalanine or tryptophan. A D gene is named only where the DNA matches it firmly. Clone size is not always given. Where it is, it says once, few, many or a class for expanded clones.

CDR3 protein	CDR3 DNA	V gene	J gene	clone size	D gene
CASSEGAGGQKTYEQYF	TGTGCCAGCAGCGAGGGGGCGGGGGGACAGAAAACCTACGAGCAGTACTTC	TRBV9	TRBJ2-7	.	.
CASSQVGGQVAFF	TGCGCCAGCAGCCAAGTGGGGGGACAGGTAGCTTTCTTT	TRBV4-3	TRBJ1-1	once	TRBD1
CASRYGTGGTVNTEAFF	TGTGCCAGCAGATACGGGACAGGGGGGACCGTGAACACTGAAGCTTTCTTT	TRBV13	TRBJ1-1	.	TRBD1
CATTTAGGYNEQFF	TGTGCCACCACCACCGCGGGGGGATACAATGAGCAGTTCTTC	TRBV15	TRBJ2-1	once	TRBD2
CAWSFAGTQYF	TGTGCCTGGAGTTTTGCGGGTACGCAGTATTTT	TRBV30	TRBJ2-3	.	.
CSVEDGGLAGGQETQYF	TGCAGCGTTGAAGATGGAGGACTAGCGGGGGGCCAAGAGACCCAGTACTTC	TRBV29-1	TRBJ2-5	.	TRBD2
CASSAATSYEQYF	TGTGCCAGCAGTGCAGCGACCTCCTACGAGCAGTACTTC	TRBV25-1	TRBJ2-7	.	.
CASSEVGSSYEQYF	TGTGCCAGCAGTGAAGTGGGCAGCTCCTACGAGCAGTACTTC	TRBV6-1	TRBJ2-7	.	.
CAWSLTSGTYNEQFF	TGTGCCTGGAGTCTAACTAGCGGAACTTACAATGAGCAGTTCTTC	TRBV30	TRBJ2-1	.	TRBD2
CAWSGTGGSYGYTF	TGTGCCTGGAGTGGAACAGGGGGCAGCTATGGCTACACCTTC	TRBV30	TRBJ1-2	.	TRBD1
CASSPSRQGTGYPDYGYTF	TGTGCCAGTAGCCCCTCCCGACAGGGGACCGGCTATCCAGACTATGGCTACACCTTC	TRBV19	TRBJ1-2	.	TRBD1
CASTRLGANYGYTF	TGCGCCAGCACCCGACTGGGTGCTAACTATGGCTACACCTTC	TRBV10-1	TRBJ1-2	.	.
CASSQDRVHEKLFF	TGTGCCAGCAGCCAAGACAGGGTACATGAAAAACTGTTTTTT	TRBV5-4	TRBJ1-4	once	TRBD1
CASSLDTGQPQHF	TGTGCCAGCAGCTTAGATACGGGTCAGCCCCAGCATTTT	TRBV11-2	TRBJ1-5	.	.
CASRSGQGVGTGELFF	TGCGCCAGCAGATCCGGACAGGGCGTGGGCACCGGGGAGCTGTTTTTT	TRBV5-1	TRBJ2-2	.	TRBD1